These T cell receptor beta chains were read from a single sample in a study of beta chain features in type 1 diabetes. Only in-frame clones appear in the TCRdb table, and some are missing; sequencing was by immunoSEQ multiplex PCR. Here the sample spans under 300,000 clones, approximately 15% being singletons. Source material: naive CD4+ T cells from blood. The receptors here all came from a man younger than 45 with type 1 diabetes. The CDR3 runs from the conserved cysteine through the conserved F or W. Each record gives: D gene, V gene, J gene, clone size, CDR3 length, CDR3 DNA, CDR3 protein. The D gene is left open where the match is weak. A clone size is listed for some rows: how often the clone was seen (once, few, many), or a class if it is expanded.

D: TRBD1
V: TRBV5-6
J: TRBJ2-3
size: .
length: 15
DNA: TGTGCCAGCAGCGCCCGACAGGGACCGGTGGATACGCAGTATTTT
CDR3: CASSARQGPVDTQYF

D: TRBD1
V: TRBV7-2
J: TRBJ1-3
size: few
length: 15
DNA: TGTGCCAGCAGTCCGGACAGGGGGCCTGGAAACACCATATATTTT
CDR3: CASSPDRGPGNTIYF

D: .
V: TRBV6-1
J: TRBJ2-5
size: .
length: 12
DNA: TGTGCCAGCAGTGGAGCGGCGGCGACCCAGTACTTC
CDR3: CASSGAAATQYF

D: .
V: TRBV11-2
J: TRBJ2-1
size: .
length: 13
DNA: TGTGCCAGCAGCCGAGAGGCGTTCAATGAGCAGTTCTTC
CDR3: CASSREAFNEQFF

D: .
V: TRBV7-2
J: TRBJ1-2
size: .
length: 13
DNA: TGTGCCAGCAGCTTAGCCCCGGAGTATGGCTACACCTTC
CDR3: CASSLAPEYGYTF

D: .
V: TRBV29-1
J: TRBJ1-4
size: few
length: 12
DNA: TGCAGCGTTGAAGATAACGGGGAAAAACTGTTTTTT
CDR3: CSVEDNGEKLFF

D: .
V: TRBV7-2
J: TRBJ2-7
size: few
length: 15
DNA: TGTGCCAGCAGCTTAGGGCTGGCCGCCGCCTACGAGCAGTACTTC
CDR3: CASSLGLAAAYEQYF

D: TRBD1
V: TRBV2
J: TRBJ2-7
size: few
length: 16
DNA: TGTGCCAGCAGTGAAACCCTAAGACAGGGGAACTACGAGCAGTACTTC
CDR3: CASSETLRQGNYEQYF

D: TRBD2
V: TRBV30
J: TRBJ2-1
size: few
length: 15
DNA: TGTGCCTGGGCCAAGGGACTAGCGGGGTACAATGAGCAGTTCTTC
CDR3: CAWAKGLAGYNEQFF

D: .
V: TRBV5-4
J: TRBJ1-2
size: .
length: 14
DNA: TGTGCCAGCAGCTTGGTTGGCAGGGACTATGGCTACACCTTC
CDR3: CASSLVGRDYGYTF

D: .
V: TRBV15
J: TRBJ2-7
size: .
length: 14
DNA: TGTGCCACCAGCAGGAGGCTAGCCCCCTACGAGCAGTACTTC
CDR3: CATSRRLAPYEQYF

D: TRBD2
V: TRBV9
J: TRBJ2-5
size: .
length: 15
DNA: TGTGCCAGCAGCGTAGCTGGAGCGGGGGAAGAGACCCAGTACTTC
CDR3: CASSVAGAGEETQYF

D: .
V: TRBV9
J: TRBJ1-2
size: few
length: 15
DNA: TGTGCCAGCAGCGTAGACAGGGATCAGGTCTATGGCTACACCTTC
CDR3: CASSVDRDQVYGYTF

D: .
V: TRBV7-2
J: TRBJ2-4
size: few
length: 17
DNA: TGTGCCAGCAGCTTAGTCCACCTAACAGGGACCAAAAACATTCAGTACTTC
CDR3: CASSLVHLTGTKNIQYF

D: .
V: TRBV25-1
J: TRBJ1-2
size: .
length: 14
DNA: TGTGCCAGCAGGGGAGTTGGATCTAACTATGGCTACACCTTC
CDR3: CASRGVGSNYGYTF

D: .
V: TRBV6-1
J: TRBJ1-1
size: few
length: 11
DNA: TGTGCCAGCGCTAGGAACACTGAAGCTTTCTTT
CDR3: CASARNTEAFF

D: TRBD2
V: TRBV14
J: TRBJ2-1
size: .
length: 16
DNA: TGTGCCAGCAGCCTCCTGGGTAGCGGGATCTACAATGAGCAGTTCTTC
CDR3: CASSLLGSGIYNEQFF

D: .
V: TRBV5-1
J: TRBJ1-2
size: few
length: 16
DNA: TGCGCCAGCAGCTCCTCCGGGTCTACGGGAAGCTATGGCTACACCTTC
CDR3: CASSSSGSTGSYGYTF

D: TRBD1
V: TRBV5-4
J: TRBJ1-1
size: few
length: 13
DNA: TGTGCCAGCAGCGCAGGACAGGGCGCGGAGGCTTTCTTT
CDR3: CASSAGQGAEAFF

D: .
V: TRBV12-5
J: TRBJ1-5
size: few
length: 12
DNA: TGTGCTAGTGGTCCCGTGAGTCAGCCCCAGCATTTT
CDR3: CASGPVSQPQHF

D: TRBD2
V: TRBV9
J: TRBJ2-1
size: .
length: 15
DNA: TGTGCCAGCAGCCTCGGGGGGGCCTCCTACAATGAGCAGTTCTTC
CDR3: CASSLGGASYNEQFF

D: TRBD2
V: TRBV30
J: TRBJ2-1
size: .
length: 15
DNA: TGTGCCTGGACTCTGAGCGGGAATCCCGTCAATGAGCAGTTCTTC
CDR3: CAWTLSGNPVNEQFF

D: TRBD1
V: TRBV5-4
J: TRBJ1-4
size: few
length: 17
DNA: TGTGCCAGCAGCTTGAAAAGCACCGGGACAGGGCGTGAAAAACTGTTTTTT
CDR3: CASSLKSTGTGREKLFF

D: .
V: TRBV2
J: TRBJ1-5
size: .
length: 14
DNA: TGTGCCAGCAGTGAGGCGGATAGCAATCAGCCCCAGCATTTT
CDR3: CASSEADSNQPQHF

D: TRBD2
V: TRBV4-2
J: TRBJ2-7
size: .
length: 17
DNA: TGTGCCAGCAGAAGGGAACTAGCGGGAGGCCCTGCGTACGAGCAGTACTTC
CDR3: CASRRELAGGPAYEQYF

D: .
V: TRBV7-9
J: TRBJ1-3
size: .
length: 16
DNA: TGTGCCAGCAGCTTACACGGGACTTCTTCTGGAAACACCATATATTTT
CDR3: CASSLHGTSSGNTIYF

D: TRBD1
V: TRBV11-2
J: TRBJ2-6
size: .
length: 18
DNA: TGTGCCAGCAGCGGTAGGACAGGGGAAATCTCTGGGGCCAACGTCCTGACTTTC
CDR3: CASSGRTGEISGANVLTF

D: TRBD1
V: TRBV13
J: TRBJ1-6
size: .
length: 17
DNA: TGTGCCAGCAGCTTAGGCGGGACAGCGGACACCCATTCACCCCTCCACTTT
CDR3: CASSLGGTADTHSPLHF

D: TRBD1
V: TRBV10-3
J: TRBJ2-3
size: few
length: 14
DNA: TGTGCCATCAGTGAGTCGACAGGGACAGATACGCAGTATTTT
CDR3: CAISESTGTDTQYF

D: .
V: TRBV19
J: TRBJ1-1
size: few
length: 16
DNA: TGTGCCAGTAAAAATATGGGGGCTTTAGGGAACACTGAAGCTTTCTTT
CDR3: CASKNMGALGNTEAFF

D: .
V: TRBV5-1
J: TRBJ2-6
size: .
length: 17
DNA: TGCGCCAGCAGCTTGCCCGGACAGAGCTCTGGGGCCAACGTCCTGACTTTC
CDR3: CASSLPGQSSGANVLTF

D: TRBD1
V: TRBV7-9
J: TRBJ2-5
size: .
length: 17
DNA: TGTGCCAGCAGCTTAGGTACTGCAGGGACAGGGCAAGAGACCCAGTACTTC
CDR3: CASSLGTAGTGQETQYF

D: .
V: TRBV7-2
J: TRBJ2-3
size: few
length: 13
DNA: TGTGCCAGCAGCTGGACTGGCACAGATACGCAGTATTTT
CDR3: CASSWTGTDTQYF

D: .
V: TRBV7-2
J: TRBJ2-1
size: few
length: 18
DNA: TGTGCCAGCAGCTCCGGGGTAGCGTCAACGCCGACGGTCGATGAGCAGTTCTTC
CDR3: CASSSGVASTPTVDEQFF

D: .
V: TRBV7-2
J: TRBJ2-5
size: .
length: 15
DNA: TGTGCCAGCAGCTTAGCCTCGGGAGTCCCAGAGACCCAGTACTTC
CDR3: CASSLASGVPETQYF

D: .
V: TRBV7-9
J: TRBJ1-5
size: .
length: 12
DNA: TGTGCCAGCAGCTTAGATCTCCAGCCCCAGCATTTT
CDR3: CASSLDLQPQHF

D: TRBD1
V: TRBV30
J: TRBJ1-6
size: .
length: 13
DNA: TGTGCCTGGAGTCCGGGACAGTCACTTTTGGTCCACTTT
CDR3: CAWSPGQSLLVHF

D: TRBD1
V: TRBV11-2
J: TRBJ2-5
size: .
length: 15
DNA: TGTGCCAGCAGCCGCCTCCGGGACAGAACAGAGACCCAGTACTTC
CDR3: CASSRLRDRTETQYF

D: .
V: TRBV2
J: TRBJ2-1
size: .
length: 11
DNA: TGTGCCAGCAGTCAGGTCAATGAGCAGTTCTTC
CDR3: CASSQVNEQFF

D: TRBD1
V: TRBV6-6
J: TRBJ2-7
size: .
length: 12
DNA: TGTGCCACCGGGGACAGGGGATACGAGCAGTACTTC
CDR3: CATGDRGYEQYF

D: TRBD2
V: TRBV30
J: TRBJ2-3
size: .
length: 14
DNA: TGTGCCTGGAGTCCCCTAGCGGGAGTAGATACGCAGTATTTT
CDR3: CAWSPLAGVDTQYF

D: TRBD1
V: TRBV6-1
J: TRBJ2-7
size: few
length: 15
DNA: TGTGCCAGCAGTGAACAAGGACAGGTATCCTACGAGCAGTACTTC
CDR3: CASSEQGQVSYEQYF